This TCR beta chain was obtained from a study of response to subunit inactivated influenza vaccine. TCRdb independently ran MiXCR on the RT-PCR reads; one entry per CDR3 protein. The profile covers just under 550,000 distinct CDR3 sequences, with roughly 25% appearing a single time and about 2.8% taken by the ten largest. This clonotype was counted a few times. Germline CDR1 reads LGHDT; CDR2 reads YNNKEL (reference sequence). Trimming stripped 4 bases from V and 4 bases from J, with 10 bases between. This CDR3 spans 13 amino acids. This sample was shared with a second study, whose subject was T cells expressing NK-cell markers. That report notes: In generating TCR beta cDNA, 5'RACE template switching with UMIs was used. According to the study, TCR beta repertoires originated from sorted CD3+CD56+NKG2C+, CD3+CD56+NKG2C- and CD3+CD56-NKG2C+ T cells. In several donors, dominant clonotypes made up about 25-60.1% of CD3+CD56-NKG2C+ cells.

Source: CD4+ T cells sorted from PBMCs, taken 12 days after vaccination. The J gene is TRBJ1-1, the V gene TRBV3-1; no clear D. The origin of this receptor is a man aged 50-59 years who received an inactivated influenza vaccine. The CDR3 spells CASSPLPGTEAFF. The DNA for the CDR3 is TGTGCCAGCAGCCCTCTACCAGGCACTGAAGCTTTCTTT.